Included here is one T cell receptor beta chain sequence, with context. Its antigen is unknown. Germline V lookup: CDR1 SGHTA, CDR2 FQGNSA. Trimming cost V 5 bases and J 7 bases; bases outside gene matches: 7. This CDR3 contains 13 residues. The study made its TCR cDNA through 5'RACE template switching. That step introduced a universal primer site along with UMIs. TCRdb ran MiXCR on the 5' RACE reads and lists one entry per CDR3 protein. The sample yields hundreds of thousands of distinct CDR3 sequences, under 9% seen once. These data belong to a study of T cells after yellow fever vaccination. Findings and limits, study-wide: Most clones from primary vaccination were detected again post-booster (96% CD4, roughly 90% CD8). Abundant bulk-population clonotypes could contaminate the FACS-sorted repertoires.

The chain carries TRBV7-2 and TRBJ1-2; 7 bases line up with TRBD1. The TCR sequence derives from a young man who received the YFV17D yellow fever vaccine. Here the sequenced sample was CD4+ T cells sorted from PBMCs, taken 5 days after the yellow fever booster vaccination. The CDR3 sequence is CASSISWTGGYTF. For the CDR3, the DNA is TGTGCCAGCAGCATTTCCTGGACAGGTGGCTACACCTTC.